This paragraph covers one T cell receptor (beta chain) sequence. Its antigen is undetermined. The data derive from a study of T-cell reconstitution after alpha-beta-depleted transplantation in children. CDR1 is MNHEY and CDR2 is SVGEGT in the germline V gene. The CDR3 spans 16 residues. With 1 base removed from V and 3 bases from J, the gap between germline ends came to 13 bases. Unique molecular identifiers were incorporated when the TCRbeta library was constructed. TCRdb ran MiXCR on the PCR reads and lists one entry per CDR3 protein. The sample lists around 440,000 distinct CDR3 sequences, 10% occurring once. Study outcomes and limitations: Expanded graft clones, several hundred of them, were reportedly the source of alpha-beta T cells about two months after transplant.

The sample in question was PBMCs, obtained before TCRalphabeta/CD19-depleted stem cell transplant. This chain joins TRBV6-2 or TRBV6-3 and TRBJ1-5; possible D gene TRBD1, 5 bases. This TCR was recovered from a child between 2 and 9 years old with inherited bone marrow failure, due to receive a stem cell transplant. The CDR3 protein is CASSYLQVPNNQPQHF. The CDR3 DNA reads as TGTGCCAGCAGTTACTTACAGGTACCAAACAATCAGCCCCAGCATTTT.